The entry below gives a single T cell receptor beta chain sequence along with its context. Orbital computed tomography and thyroid ultrasound, together with serum TRAb and thyroxine and clinical symptoms, were used for diagnoses. The data were taken from a study of T cells in Graves' hyperthyroidism and ophthalmopathy. V was shortened by 6 bases and J by 2 bases, with 13 bases between the two germline ends. The CDR3 runs to 15 residues. CDR1 is MGHDK and CDR2 is SYGVNS in the germline V gene. It was RNA transcripts that yielded the amplified TCR beta CDR3 regions. HTBI primers were used for first-round RT-PCR of the TCR CDR3. Each CDR3 protein is one row after TCRdb ran MiXCR on the multiplex PCR reads. The table has approximately 490,000 distinct CDR3 sequences, about 20% seen once.

This clonotype was obtained from a woman in her 70s with Graves' ophthalmopathy. The sample was blood. This chain links TRBV25-1 with TRBJ2-2; D possibly corresponds to TRBD2 (6 bases). CDR3 region: CASSLGLINTGELFF. CDR3 DNA: TGTGCCAGCAGCCTCGGACTAATAAACACCGGGGAGCTGTTTTTT.